Shown below are 21 T cell receptor beta chains from a single sample sequenced in a study of OX40 agonist ivuxolimab in advanced cancers. The library was produced with the immunoSEQ multiplex PCR assay. This immuneACCESS table, as held by TCRdb, lists in-frame sequences with V and J called but not all clones. Of the missing ones, under half trace to an unresolved V gene in checked studies; the others have no known cause. This sample has over 55,000 clones in its table, and over 85% of those were observed once. The ten largest account for approximately 1% of the sample. This sample comprised CD4+ or CD8+ T cells sorted from blood, obtained in a trial of the OX40 agonist ivuxolimab. The receptors derive from an adult with an advanced solid tumor such as melanoma, head and neck, liver or kidney cancer.

This clone ranks as medium-sized. The genes are TRBV27 and TRBJ2-1, with D perhaps TRBD2 (6 bases). Germline CDR1 MNHEY, CDR2 SMNVEV (reference sequence). The CDR3 totals 16 residues. Trimming left V 1 base short and J 5 bases short, with 15 bases between. The CDR3 spells CASSLLGAGTHNEQFF. The CDR3, as DNA: TGTGCCAGCAGTTTATTAGGCGCGGGGACTCACAATGAGCAGTTCTTC.

CDR3 residues: CASSVEIADNSPLHF. CDR3 nucleotide sequence: TGTGCCAGCAGTGTTGAGATCGCCGATAATTCACCCCTCCACTTT. This chain connects TRBV6-1 to TRBJ1-6; D remains ambiguous. V lost 4 bases to trimming and J lost 5 bases, with 12 bases between them. Per the germline V gene, CDR1 is MNHNS and CDR2 is SASEGT. The CDR3 is 15 amino acids.

V usage is TRBV5-1 and J usage is TRBJ2-7; D not certain. V was trimmed by 5 bases and J by 0 bases, leaving 12 bases between them. The CDR3 has 14 residues. Germline-derived CDR1 and CDR2 are SGHRS and YFSETQ. CDR3 residues: CASSFTGTSYEQYF. CDR3 coding DNA: TGCGCCAGCAGTTTTACCGGAACCTCCTACGAGCAGTACTTC.

This clone was detected once. The V and J genes are TRBV10-3 and TRBJ1-2; D possibly corresponds to TRBD1 (6 bases). Germline loops: CDR1 ENHRY, CDR2 SYGVKD. The V end was cut by 4 bases, the J end by 0 bases, with 12 bases between. This CDR3 has 15 amino acids. In DNA, the CDR3 is TGTGCCATCAGTGCAAACAGGGATCCTAACTATGGCTACACCTTC. It specifies CAISANRDPNYGYTF.

The rearrangement uses TRBV25-1 and TRBJ2-1; TRBD2 matches 9 bases. V was pared by 2 bases and J by 4 bases, with 6 bases of the junction left unmatched. In germline, CDR1 is MGHDK, CDR2 SYGVNS. The length of the CDR3 is 16 residues. The CDR3: CASSEPAGGFYNEQFF. The DNA of the CDR3 is TGTGCCAGCAGTGAACCAGCGGGGGGTTTTTACAATGAGCAGTTCTTC.

This clone came up once. V and J are TRBV11-2 and TRBJ1-3, with D uncertain. Trimming shortened V by 2 bases and J by 4 bases, and 21 bases separated the two germline ends. CDR3 length: 18 residues. The germline V gene has CDR1 SGHAT and CDR2 FQNNGV. The CDR3 spells CASSLRPPLRMGGNTIYF. The CDR3 region has the DNA TGTGCCAGCAGCTTAAGGCCCCCACTCCGGATGGGAGGAAACACCATATATTTT.

The chain has TRBV18 and TRBJ2-5; D is possibly TRBD1 or TRBD2 (5 bases each). This CDR3 contains 14 residues. The germline V gene encodes CDR1 KGHSH and CDR2 LQKENI. Trimming pared 5 bases from V and 5 bases from J, leaving 15 bases between. The chain's CDR3 is CASSFLGTRETQYF. Here the CDR3 DNA reads TGTGCCAGCTCATTCCTCGGGACGAGGGAGACCCAGTACTTC.

This rearrangement joins TRBV5-1 to TRBJ2-1, with D unresolved. Looked up from germline, CDR1 is SGHRS and CDR2 is YFSETQ. V was cut by 4 bases and J by 9 bases, with 14 bases left in between. CDR3 size: 13 residues. The CDR3 region has the DNA TGCGCCAGCAGCCCCACCGGCGGCACTGAGCAGTTCTTC. Protein product: CASSPTGGTEQFF.

Written as DNA, the CDR3 is TGTGCCAGCACCATATCTACGAATTCACCCCTCCACTTT. It is translated as CASTISTNSPLHF. The chain employs TRBV6-5 and TRBJ1-6; D not certain. Germline-derived CDR1 and CDR2 are MNHEY and SVGAGI. The germline V and J ends were trimmed by 7 bases and 7 bases, with 11 bases remaining between them. This CDR3 is 13 amino acids long.

This rearrangement joins TRBV11-3 to TRBJ2-7, with TRBD1 identical over 7 bases. The CDR3 extends over 15 amino acids. The germline V gene has CDR1 SGHNT and CDR2 YENEEA. The ends lost 5 bases at V and 2 bases at J; junction bases unmatched: 9. CDR3 in amino acids: CASSPGDSATYEQYF. In nucleotides, the CDR3 is TGTGCCAGCAGCCCAGGGGACAGTGCCACCTACGAGCAGTACTTC.

The chain combines TRBV10-3 with TRBJ2-7; 14 nucleotides align to TRBD2. With V trimmed by 6 bases and J by 0 bases, 4 bases remained unmatched. This CDR3 contains 16 residues. Germline CDR1 is ENHRY and CDR2 is SYGVKD. In nucleotides, the CDR3 is TGTGCCATCAGGGGGACTAGCGGGGGCCACTCCTACGAGCAGTACTTC. Its protein product is CAIRGTSGGHSYEQYF.

This clone was observed a single time. The J gene is TRBJ1-1, the V gene TRBV7-9, with unresolved D. Between the trimmed V and J ends, which lost 5 bases and 8 bases, there was a span of 12 bases. CDR1 is SEHNR, CDR2 FQNEAQ, per germline (reference sequence). CDR3 size: 12 residues. As DNA, the CDR3 is TGTGCCAGCAGCCCTCCAATAGGGGAAGCTTTCTTT. It specifies CASSPPIGEAFF.

This clone was observed a single time. The J gene is TRBJ1-5, the V gene TRBV6-1; 8 nucleotides align to TRBD1. The CDR3 covers 14 residues. Germline V lookup: CDR1 MNHNS, CDR2 SASEGT. Losses at the gene ends were 7 bases for V and 6 bases for J; bases not matched to a gene: 8. CDR3 residues: CASTWTGNSQPQHF. The CDR3 DNA follows: TGTGCCAGCACCTGGACAGGGAACAGTCAGCCCCAGCATTTT.

V is TRBV6-1 and J is TRBJ2-7, with D maybe TRBD2 (5 bases). The germline V and J ends were trimmed by 1 base and 2 bases, with 18 bases remaining between them. CDR1 and CDR2 from the germline V gene are MNHNS and SASEGT. The CDR3 loop spans 17 amino acids. DNA for the CDR3: TGTGCCAGCAGTGAAGATTTTTACCGGACTCTTACCTACGAGCAGTACTTC. This translates into CASSEDFYRTLTYEQYF.

The CDR3: CASSLVVGRVNHGYTF. CDR3 coding DNA: TGTGCCAGCAGCTTAGTGGTGGGCAGGGTGAACCATGGCTACACCTTC. This chain connects TRBV7-8 to TRBJ1-2; weak D call: TRBD1 (5 bases). V lost 1 base and J lost 6, with 18 bases in between. This CDR3 has 16 residues. Germline CDR1 SGHVS, CDR2 FQNEAQ.

The rearrangement uses TRBV20-1 and TRBJ2-5; possibly TRBD2 for D (5 bases). The CDR3 covers 10 residues. Trimming took 5 bases from V and 9 from J, leaving 10 bases between them. Per the germline V gene, CDR1 is DFQATT and CDR2 is SNEGSKA (reference sequence). This CDR3 reads CSARTGAQYF. The CDR3 nucleotides read TGCAGTGCTCGGACCGGGGCCCAGTACTTC.

The gene calls are TRBV11-3 and TRBJ2-2; TRBD2 is a possible D gene (5 bases). The V end lost 3 bases, the J end lost 3 bases, and 8 bases lay between the germline ends. The germline gives CDR1 SGHNT, CDR2 YENEEA. The CDR3 consists of 14 residues. The CDR3 spells CASSLTIDTGELFF. Here the CDR3 DNA reads TGTGCCAGCAGCTTGACTATTGACACCGGGGAGCTGTTTTTT. The variable domain in full, with the rest retrieved from reference TRBV11-3 and TRBJ2-2, is EAGVVQSPRYKIIEKKQPVAFWCNPISGHNTLYWYLQNLGQGPELLIRYENEEAVDDSQLPKDRFSAERLKGVDSTLKIQPAELGDSAVYLCASSLTIDTGELFFGEGSRLTVL.

The chain is built from TRBV27 and TRBJ2-7; 12 bases align to TRBD2. The CDR3 loop spans 16 amino acids. Germline CDR1 reads MNHEY; CDR2 reads SMNVEV (reference sequence). Trimming took 6 bases from V and 4 from J; bases not matched to a gene: 10. CDR3 loop: CASSHDGTSGRYEQYF. The CDR3 DNA is TGTGCCAGCAGCCACGATGGGACTAGCGGGCGATACGAGCAGTACTTC.

The table lists this clone with a few counts. V usage is TRBV27 and J usage is TRBJ2-7, with D possibly called TRBD1 or TRBD2 (5 bases each). Germline values: CDR1 MNHEY, CDR2 SMNVEV (reference sequence). The CDR3 spans 14 residues. The V gene lost 5 bases and the J gene lost 3 bases, with 14 bases spanning the gap. The CDR3: CASSLTGARYEQYF. For the CDR3, the DNA is TGTGCCAGCAGTCTGACCGGGGCACGCTACGAGCAGTACTTC.

This sequence joins TRBV7-6 and TRBJ2-7; TRBD1 matches 8 bases. The CDR3 is made up of 18 amino acids. Germline values: CDR1 SGHVS, CDR2 FNYEAQ. Trimming cost V 5 bases and J 1 base; bases outside gene matches: 16. Here the CDR3 reads CASSPSIRAGQGSYEQYF. CDR3 nucleotides: TGTGCCAGCAGCCCGTCCATTAGGGCAGGACAGGGTTCCTACGAGCAGTACTTC. Variable domain in full (rest from reference TRBV7-6 and TRBJ2-7): GAGVSQSPRYKVTKRGQDVALRCDPISGHVSLYWYRQALGQGPEFLTYFNYEAQQDKSGLPNDRFSAERPEGSISTLTIQRTEQRDSAMYRCASSPSIRAGQGSYEQYFGPGTRLTVT.

The rearrangement joins TRBV7-2 to TRBJ2-1; 9 positions agree with TRBD2. Germline CDR1 SGHTA, CDR2 FQGNSA. This CDR3 has 15 amino acids. Trimming took 5 bases from V and 9 from J; bases not matched to a gene: 11. CDR3 in DNA: TGTGCCAGCAGCCCGTCCAGAGCGGGGGGAGGTGAGCAGTTCTTC. It specifies CASSPSRAGGGEQFF. The full variable domain, in which reference TRBV7-2 and TRBJ2-1 provide the parts outside the CDR3, is GAGVSQSPSNKVTEKGKDVELRCDPISGHTALYWYRQSLGQGLEFLIYFQGNSAPDKSGLPSDRFSAERTGGSVSTLTIQRTQQEDSAVYLCASSPSRAGGGEQFFGPGTRLTVL.